This T cell receptor (beta chain) originates from a study of OX40 agonist ivuxolimab in advanced cancers. General study points: Among the nonresponders, some also had low normalized T-cell clonal expansion. At 0.1 to 3.0 mg/kg, CD4+ and CD8+ blood T cells expanded clonally by week 6.

This clone was recorded only once. Its antigen is undetermined. It was autoimmune disease history or systemic immunosuppression that excluded patients. Profiled with immunoSEQ multiplex PCR; TCRdb holds only in-frame clones, not every one. The sample includes tens of thousands of clones, approximately 91% of them seen just once. The germline V gene encodes CDR1 SNHLY and CDR2 FYNNEI. The CDR3 totals 15 residues. V lost 8 bases and J lost 2, with 13 bases in between. The chain combines TRBV2 with TRBJ1-6; maybe TRBD1 (6 bases). The sequenced sample was CD4+ or CD8+ T cells sorted from blood, obtained in a trial of the OX40 agonist ivuxolimab. The origin of this receptor is an adult with an advanced solid tumor such as melanoma, head and neck, liver or kidney cancer. CDR3 sequence (DNA): TGTGCCAGCTACTCAGGACAGCCCTATAATTCACCCCTCCACTTT. The encoded protein is CASYSGQPYNSPLHF.